This TCR beta chain appears in the sequencing data of a study of T cell repertoires in cytomegalovirus infection. Findings and caveats of the study: HLA-C-restricted, CMV-specific TCR beta clonotypes were dominant ex vivo.

TCRdb ran MiXCR on the reads and lists one entry per CDR3 protein. In the table there are about 830,000 distinct CDR3 sequences, approximately 29% of which are singletons. Regarding this clonotype: Its antigen is unknown.

The germline V gene has CDR1 MNHEY and CDR2 SMNVEV (reference sequence). With 3 bases removed from V and 0 bases from J, the gap between germline ends came to 8 bases. The CDR3 has 15 residues. This specimen was cultured CD8+ T cells from PBMCs, taken from culture after CMV antigen stimulation. The V call is TRBV27, the J call TRBJ1-4; D gene unclear. This receptor was obtained from a human donor in good health (CMV status not recorded). Some clones in this sample may be carry-over from other donors' samples. CDR3 DNA sequence: TGTGCCAGCAGTTTGTGGGGAGCAACTAATGAAAAACTGTTTTTT. Translated, it gives CASSLWGATNEKLFF.